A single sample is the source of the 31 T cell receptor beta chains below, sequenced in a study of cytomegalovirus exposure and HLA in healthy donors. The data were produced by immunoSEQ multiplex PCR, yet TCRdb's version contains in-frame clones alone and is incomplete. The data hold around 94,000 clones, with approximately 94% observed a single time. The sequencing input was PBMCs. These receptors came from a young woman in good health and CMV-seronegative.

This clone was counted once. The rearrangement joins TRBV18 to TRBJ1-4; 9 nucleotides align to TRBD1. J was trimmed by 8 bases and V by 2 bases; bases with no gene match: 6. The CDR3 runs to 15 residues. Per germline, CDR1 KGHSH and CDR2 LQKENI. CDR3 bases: TGTGCCAGCTCACCAAAACAGGGGGCTGAAGAAAAACTGTTTTTT. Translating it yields CASSPKQGAEEKLFF.

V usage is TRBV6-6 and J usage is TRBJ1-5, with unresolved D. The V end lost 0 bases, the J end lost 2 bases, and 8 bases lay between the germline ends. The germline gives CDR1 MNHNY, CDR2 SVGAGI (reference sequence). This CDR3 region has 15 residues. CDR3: CASSYSAEGNQPQHF. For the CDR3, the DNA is TGTGCCAGCAGTTACTCGGCGGAGGGCAATCAGCCCCAGCATTTT.

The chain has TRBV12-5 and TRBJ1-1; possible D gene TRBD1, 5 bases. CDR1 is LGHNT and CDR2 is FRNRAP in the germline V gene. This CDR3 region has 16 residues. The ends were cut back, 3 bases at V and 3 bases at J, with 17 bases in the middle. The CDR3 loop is CASGLRAGKLHTEAFF. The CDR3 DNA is TGTGCTAGTGGTTTAAGGGCAGGGAAGTTGCACACTGAAGCTTTCTTT.

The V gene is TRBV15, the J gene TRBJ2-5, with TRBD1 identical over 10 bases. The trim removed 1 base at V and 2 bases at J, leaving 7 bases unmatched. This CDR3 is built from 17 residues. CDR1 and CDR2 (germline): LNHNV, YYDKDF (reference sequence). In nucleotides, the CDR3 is TGTGCCACCAGCAGAGGAGGGACAGGGGTTCGGCAAGAGACCCAGTACTTC. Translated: CATSRGGTGVRQETQYF.

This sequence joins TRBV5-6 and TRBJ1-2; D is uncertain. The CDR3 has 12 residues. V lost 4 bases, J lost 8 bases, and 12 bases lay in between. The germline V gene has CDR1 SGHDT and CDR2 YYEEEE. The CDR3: CASSNGGRGYTF. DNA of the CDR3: TGTGCCAGCAGCAACGGAGGTCGGGGCTACACCTTC.

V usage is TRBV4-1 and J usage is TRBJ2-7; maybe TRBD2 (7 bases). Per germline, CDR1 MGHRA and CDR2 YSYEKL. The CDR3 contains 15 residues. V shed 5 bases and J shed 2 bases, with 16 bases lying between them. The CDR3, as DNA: TGCGCCAGCAGCACTCGGCGGGGGCCCCCCTACGAGCAGTACTTC. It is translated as CASSTRRGPPYEQYF.

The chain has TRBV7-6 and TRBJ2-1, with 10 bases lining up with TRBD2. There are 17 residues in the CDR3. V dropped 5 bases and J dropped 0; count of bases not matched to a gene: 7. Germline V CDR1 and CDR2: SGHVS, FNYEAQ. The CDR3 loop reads CASSRQLAGNSYNEQFF. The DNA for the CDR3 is TGTGCCAGCAGCCGACAACTAGCGGGGAACTCCTACAATGAGCAGTTCTTC.

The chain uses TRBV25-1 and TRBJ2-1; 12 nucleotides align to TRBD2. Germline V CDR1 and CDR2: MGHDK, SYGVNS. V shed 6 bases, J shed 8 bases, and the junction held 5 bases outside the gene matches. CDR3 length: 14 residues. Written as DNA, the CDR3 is TGTGCCAGCAGCCCTAGCGGGGGGGCTTATGAGCAGTTCTTC. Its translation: CASSPSGGAYEQFF.

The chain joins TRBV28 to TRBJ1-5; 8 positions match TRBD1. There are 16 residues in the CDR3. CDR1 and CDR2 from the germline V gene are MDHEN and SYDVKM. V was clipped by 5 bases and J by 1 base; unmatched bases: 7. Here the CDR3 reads CASSPRTGTSNQPQHF. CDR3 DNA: TGTGCCAGCAGTCCCCGGACAGGGACGAGCAATCAGCCCCAGCATTTT. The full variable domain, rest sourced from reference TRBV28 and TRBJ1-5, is DVKVTQSSRYLVKRTGEKVFLECVQDMDHENMFWYRQDPGLGLRLIYFSYDVKMKEKGDIPEGYSVSREKKERFSLILESASTNQTSMYLCASSPRTGTSNQPQHFGDGTRLSIL.

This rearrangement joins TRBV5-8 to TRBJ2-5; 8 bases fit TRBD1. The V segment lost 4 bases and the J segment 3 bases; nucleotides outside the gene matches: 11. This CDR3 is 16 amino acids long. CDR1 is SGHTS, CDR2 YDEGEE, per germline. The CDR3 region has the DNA TGTGCCAGCAGCCCAGAGACAGGGGAAGATAAAGAGACCCAGTACTTC. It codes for CASSPETGEDKETQYF.

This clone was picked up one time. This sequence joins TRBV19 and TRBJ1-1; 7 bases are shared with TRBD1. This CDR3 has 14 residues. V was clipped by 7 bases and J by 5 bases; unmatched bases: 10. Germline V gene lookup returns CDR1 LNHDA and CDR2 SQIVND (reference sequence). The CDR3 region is CASTLTGRMTEAFF. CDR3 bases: TGTGCCAGTACCTTGACAGGGAGGATGACTGAAGCTTTCTTT.

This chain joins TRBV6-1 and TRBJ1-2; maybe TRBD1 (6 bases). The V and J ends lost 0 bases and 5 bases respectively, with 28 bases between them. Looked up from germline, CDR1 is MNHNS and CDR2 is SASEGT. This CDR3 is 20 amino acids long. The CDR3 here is CASSEALGVGGGRRYYGYTF. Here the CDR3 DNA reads TGTGCCAGCAGTGAAGCGCTTGGAGTGGGGGGCGGGAGGCGATATTATGGCTACACCTTC.

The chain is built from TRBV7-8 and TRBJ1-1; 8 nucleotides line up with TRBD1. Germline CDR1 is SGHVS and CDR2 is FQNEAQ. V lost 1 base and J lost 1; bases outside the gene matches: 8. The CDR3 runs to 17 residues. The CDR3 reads CASSLESQGARNTEAFF. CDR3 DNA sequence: TGTGCCAGCAGCTTAGAGTCTCAGGGGGCGCGGAACACTGAAGCTTTCTTT. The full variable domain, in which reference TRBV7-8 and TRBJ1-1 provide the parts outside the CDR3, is GAGVSQSPRYKVAKRGQDVALRCDPISGHVSLFWYQQALGQGPEFLTYFQNEAQLDKSGLPSDRFFAERPEGSVSTLKIQRTQQEDSAVYLCASSLESQGARNTEAFFGQGTRLTVV.

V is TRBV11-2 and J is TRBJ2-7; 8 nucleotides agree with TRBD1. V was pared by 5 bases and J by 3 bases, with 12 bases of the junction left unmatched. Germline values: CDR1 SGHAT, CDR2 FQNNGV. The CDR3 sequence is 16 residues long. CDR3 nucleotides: TGTGCCAGCAGCCTACTATTTGGGACAGGTTACTACGAGCAGTACTTC. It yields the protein CASSLLFGTGYYEQYF.

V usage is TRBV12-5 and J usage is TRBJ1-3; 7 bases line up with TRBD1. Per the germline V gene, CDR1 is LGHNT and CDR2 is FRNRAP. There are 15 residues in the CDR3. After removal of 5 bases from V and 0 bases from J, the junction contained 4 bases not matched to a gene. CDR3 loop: CASGRGQSSGNTIYF. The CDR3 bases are TGTGCTAGTGGTAGGGGACAGAGCTCTGGAAACACCATATATTTT.

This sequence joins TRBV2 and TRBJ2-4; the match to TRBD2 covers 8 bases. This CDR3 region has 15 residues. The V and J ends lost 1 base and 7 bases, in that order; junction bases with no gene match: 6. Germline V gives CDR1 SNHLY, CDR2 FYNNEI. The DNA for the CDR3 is TGTGCCAGCAGTGAAGAGTCAGCGGGGGCGAACATTCAGTACTTC. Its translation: CASSEESAGANIQYF.

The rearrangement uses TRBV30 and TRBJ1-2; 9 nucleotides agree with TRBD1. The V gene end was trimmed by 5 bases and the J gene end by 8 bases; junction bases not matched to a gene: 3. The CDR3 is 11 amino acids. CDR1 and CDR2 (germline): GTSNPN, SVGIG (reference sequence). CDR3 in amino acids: CAWGTGKGYTF. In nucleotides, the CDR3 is TGTGCCTGGGGGACAGGGAAAGGCTACACCTTC.

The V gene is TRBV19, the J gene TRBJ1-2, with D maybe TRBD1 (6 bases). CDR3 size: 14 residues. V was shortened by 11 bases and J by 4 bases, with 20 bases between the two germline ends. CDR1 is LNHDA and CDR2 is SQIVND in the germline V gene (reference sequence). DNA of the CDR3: TGTGCCTCGAGTTTGGGAACAGGGAGCTATGGCTACACCTTC. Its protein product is CASSLGTGSYGYTF.

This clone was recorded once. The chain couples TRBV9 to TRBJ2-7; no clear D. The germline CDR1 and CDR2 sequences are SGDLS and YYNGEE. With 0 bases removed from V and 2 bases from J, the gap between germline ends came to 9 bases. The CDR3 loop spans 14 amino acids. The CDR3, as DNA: TGTGCCAGCAGCGTAGGTGAGAGCCCCTACGAGCAGTACTTC. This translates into CASSVGESPYEQYF.

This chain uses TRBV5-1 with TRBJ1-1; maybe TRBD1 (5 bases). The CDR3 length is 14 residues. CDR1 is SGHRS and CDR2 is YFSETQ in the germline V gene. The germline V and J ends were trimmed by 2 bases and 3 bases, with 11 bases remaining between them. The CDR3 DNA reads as TGCGCCAGCAGCTTTCGGACGGGGGACACTGAAGCTTTCTTT. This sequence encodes CASSFRTGDTEAFF.

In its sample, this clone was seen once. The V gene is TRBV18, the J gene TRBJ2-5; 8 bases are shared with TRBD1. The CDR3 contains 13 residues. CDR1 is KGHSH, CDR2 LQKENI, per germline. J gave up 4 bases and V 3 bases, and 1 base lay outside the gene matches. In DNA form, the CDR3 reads TGTGCCAGCTCACCCGACAGGGGAGAGACCCAGTACTTC. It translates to CASSPDRGETQYF.

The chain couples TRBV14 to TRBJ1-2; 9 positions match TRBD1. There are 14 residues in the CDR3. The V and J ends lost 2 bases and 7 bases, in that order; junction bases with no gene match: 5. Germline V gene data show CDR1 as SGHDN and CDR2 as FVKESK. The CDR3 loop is CASSQQQGASGYTF. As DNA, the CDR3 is TGTGCCAGCAGCCAACAACAGGGGGCGAGTGGCTACACCTTC. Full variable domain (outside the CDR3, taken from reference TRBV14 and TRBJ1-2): EAGVTQFPSHSVIEKGQTVTLRCDPISGHDNLYWYRRVMGKEIKFLLHFVKESKQDESGMPNNRFLAERTGGTYSTLKVQPAELEDSGVYFCASSQQQGASGYTFGSGTRLTVV.

The CDR3 here is CASSSGLFNEKLFF. Here the CDR3 DNA reads TGTGCCAGCAGCTCGGGACTGTTTAATGAAAAACTGTTTTTT. V is TRBV7-9 and J is TRBJ1-4, with a tentative D call TRBD1 (5 bases). Germline assignment: CDR1 SEHNR and CDR2 FQNEAQ (reference sequence). This CDR3 has 14 residues. V was cut by 4 bases and J by 4 bases, with 10 bases left in between.

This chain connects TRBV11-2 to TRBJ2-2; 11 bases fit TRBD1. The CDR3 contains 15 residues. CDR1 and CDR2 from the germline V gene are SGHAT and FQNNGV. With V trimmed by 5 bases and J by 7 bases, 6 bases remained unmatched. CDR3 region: CASSPRTGGYGELFF. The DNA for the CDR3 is TGTGCCAGCAGCCCGAGGACAGGGGGCTACGGGGAGCTGTTTTTT. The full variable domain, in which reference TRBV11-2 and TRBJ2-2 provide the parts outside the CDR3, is EAGVAQSPRYKIIEKRQSVAFWCNPISGHATLYWYQQILGQGPKLLIQFQNNGVVDDSQLPKDRFSAERLKGVDSTLKIQPAKLEDSAVYLCASSPRTGGYGELFFGEGSRLTVL.

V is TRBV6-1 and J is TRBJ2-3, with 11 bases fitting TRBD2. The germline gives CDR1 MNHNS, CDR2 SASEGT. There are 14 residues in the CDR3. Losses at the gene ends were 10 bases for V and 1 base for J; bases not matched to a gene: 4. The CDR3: CATLAGGGTDTQYF. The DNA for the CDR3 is TGTGCCACCCTAGCGGGAGGAGGCACAGATACGCAGTATTTT.

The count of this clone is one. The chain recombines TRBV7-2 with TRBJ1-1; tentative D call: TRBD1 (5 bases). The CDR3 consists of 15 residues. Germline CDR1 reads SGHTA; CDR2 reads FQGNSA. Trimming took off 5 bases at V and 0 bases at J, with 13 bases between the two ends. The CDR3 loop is CASSPPAGMNTEAFF. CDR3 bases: TGTGCCAGCAGCCCCCCCGCAGGGATGAACACTGAAGCTTTCTTT. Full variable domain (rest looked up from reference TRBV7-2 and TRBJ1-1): GAGVSQSPSNKVTEKGKDVELRCDPISGHTALYWYRQSLGQGLEFLIYFQGNSAPDKSGLPSDRFSAERTGGSVSTLTIQRTQQEDSAVYLCASSPPAGMNTEAFFGQGTRLTVV.

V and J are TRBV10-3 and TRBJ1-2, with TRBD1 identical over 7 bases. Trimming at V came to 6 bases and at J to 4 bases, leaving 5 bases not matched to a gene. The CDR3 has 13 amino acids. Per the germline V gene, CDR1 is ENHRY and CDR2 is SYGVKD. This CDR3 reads CAISRDRSYGYTF. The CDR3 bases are TGTGCCATCAGCCGGGACAGATCCTATGGCTACACCTTC.

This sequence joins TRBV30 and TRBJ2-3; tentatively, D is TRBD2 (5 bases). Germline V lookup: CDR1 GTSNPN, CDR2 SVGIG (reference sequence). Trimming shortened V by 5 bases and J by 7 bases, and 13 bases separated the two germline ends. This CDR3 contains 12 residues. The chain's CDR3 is CAWGLEGNTQYF. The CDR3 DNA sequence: TGTGCCTGGGGACTTGAAGGTAATACGCAGTATTTT.

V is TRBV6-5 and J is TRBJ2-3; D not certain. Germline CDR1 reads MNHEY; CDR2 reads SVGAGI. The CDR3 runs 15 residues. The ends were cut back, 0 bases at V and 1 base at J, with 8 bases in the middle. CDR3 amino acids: CASSYSNSRTDTQYF. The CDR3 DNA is TGTGCCAGCAGTTACTCGAACAGCCGCACAGATACGCAGTATTTT.

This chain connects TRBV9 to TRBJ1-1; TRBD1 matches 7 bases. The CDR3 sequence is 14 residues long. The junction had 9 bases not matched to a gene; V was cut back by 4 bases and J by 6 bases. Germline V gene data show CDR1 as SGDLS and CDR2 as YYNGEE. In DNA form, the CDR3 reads TGTGCCAGCAGCACGCAAACAGGGGCGGCTGAAGCTTTCTTT. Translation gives CASSTQTGAAEAFF.

The CDR3 sequence is CASSEGETGGYGYTF. The CDR3 coding sequence is TGTGCCAGCAGTGAAGGAGAGACAGGGGGGTATGGCTACACCTTC. This rearrangement joins TRBV6-1 to TRBJ1-2; 9 bases are shared with TRBD1. This CDR3 contains 15 residues. With V trimmed by 1 base and J by 5 bases, 5 bases remained unmatched. Germline CDR1 reads MNHNS; CDR2 reads SASEGT.